This is a list of T cell receptor beta chains from one sample in a study of beta chain features in type 1 diabetes. Using immunoSEQ multiplex PCR, the repertoire was profiled, and TCRdb retains in-frame clones only, with some absent. The data contain around 140,000 clones, about 13% of them seen just once; the ten biggest clones take up around 1.2%. Sequencing was carried out using central memory CD4+ T cells from blood. The receptors originated from a man aged 18 to 29 with type 1 diabetes. CDR3s include the opening cysteine and the closing phenylalanine or tryptophan. The D gene is left open where the match is weak. Clone size is shown for a subset of rows, as once, few, many or a class of expanded clone.

>TRBV6-1|-|-|TRBJ1-5
TGTGCCAGCAGTGGTTACAGTACGGCAAGCAATCAGCCCCAGCATTTT
CASSGYSTASNQPQHF
>TRBV7-7|-|-|TRBJ2-2
TGTGCTAGCAGCCTTTCCCCCGAAGGAAGGGAGCTGTTTTTT
CASSLSPEGRELFF
>TRBV6-6|-|-|TRBJ2-4
TGTGCCAGCACCAAAAAGGTGGCCGGGGAGACAAACATTCAGTACTTC
CASTKKVAGETNIQYF
>TRBV5-6|-|-|TRBJ2-5
TGTGCCAGCAGCTTGGTTGGTGGGGAGCAAGAGACCCAGTACTTC
CASSLVGGEQETQYF
>TRBV10-3|few|-|TRBJ1-1
TGTGCCACCATGTCCGGGGACACTGAAGCTTTCTTT
CATMSGDTEAFF
>TRBV30|few|TRBD1|TRBJ2-7
TGTGCCTGGACCGAGACCGGGACAGGGGGCTTTGGGCAGTACTTC
CAWTETGTGGFGQYF
>TRBV5-1|few|-|TRBJ2-7
TGCGCCAGCAGCTTGAGGGCCGGAGGGGGCGAGCAGTACTTC
CASSLRAGGGEQYF
>TRBV5-6|-|TRBD1|TRBJ2-3
TGTGCCAGCAGCTTGGTTGGGACAGGGGGAGATACGCAGTATTTT
CASSLVGTGGDTQYF
>TRBV9|-|-|TRBJ2-3
TGTGCCAGCAGCGTAGGCACAGATACGCAGTATTTT
CASSVGTDTQYF
>TRBV5-1|-|-|TRBJ1-1
TGCGCCAGCAGCTTGACGACAGATACTGAAGCTTTCTTT
CASSLTTDTEAFF
>TRBV25-1|-|-|TRBJ2-1
TGTGCCAGCAGTGATCTCGCCTACAATGAGCAGTTCTTC
CASSDLAYNEQFF
>TRBV28|few|-|TRBJ1-1
TGTGCCAGCAGTTTACAGAACACTGAAGCTTTCTTT
CASSLQNTEAFF
>TRBV25-1|many|-|TRBJ2-7
TGTGCCAGCAGCGTACAGGGAGGCGAGCAGTACTTC
CASSVQGGEQYF
>TRBV29-1|-|-|TRBJ1-1
TGCAGCGTTGCAGGGTACATGAACACTGAAGCTTTCTTT
CSVAGYMNTEAFF
>TRBV19|few|TRBD2|TRBJ2-3
TGTGCCAGTAGGCGGACTAGCGGAGTAACCACTAGCACAGATACGCAGTATTTT
CASRRTSGVTTSTDTQYF
>TRBV11-2|few|-|TRBJ2-3
TGTGCCAGCAGCAGAGACGGGGTTGGCACAGATACGCAGTATTTT
CASSRDGVGTDTQYF
>TRBV7-2|few|TRBD2|TRBJ2-1
TGTGCCAGCAGCTTAGGACTAGCCGGTGAGCAGTTCTTC
CASSLGLAGEQFF
>TRBV6-6|-|-|TRBJ1-1
TGTGCCAGCAGCCGAGTAGGTTTCGACCTGGGGACTGAAGCTTTCTTT
CASSRVGFDLGTEAFF
>TRBV5-1|-|-|TRBJ2-5
TGCGCCAGCAGCTTAGGGTCGACATCAGGGAGGATAGAGACCCAGTACTTC
CASSLGSTSGRIETQYF
>TRBV6-1|few|-|TRBJ2-1
TGTGCCAGCCGGAGGACGGGGGATGAGCAGTTCTTC
CASRRTGDEQFF
>TRBV15|-|-|TRBJ1-2
TGTGCCACCAGCAAGGACAGCGTCTATGGCTACACCTTC
CATSKDSVYGYTF
>TRBV7-9|many|TRBD1|TRBJ2-3
TGTGCCAGCAGCTTTACAGGGGGCGAGTGGGATACGCAGTATTTT
CASSFTGGEWDTQYF
>TRBV2|few|TRBD1|TRBJ1-4
TGTGCCAGCAGCGAAGGGGGCTTGGAAGAAAAACTGTTTTTT
CASSEGGLEEKLFF
>TRBV7-2|few|TRBD1|TRBJ1-2
TGTGCCAGCAGCTTAGGGACAGGGTATGGCTACACCTTC
CASSLGTGYGYTF
>TRBV28|-|-|TRBJ2-7
TGTGCCAGCAGCCGCACCGTCGCGGGGAGCTCCTACGAGCAGTACTTC
CASSRTVAGSSYEQYF
>TRBV6-1|few|-|TRBJ2-1
TGTGCCAGGTCGGGGGACAATGAGCAGTTCTTC
CARSGDNEQFF
>TRBV6-1|-|TRBD1|TRBJ2-5
TGTGCCAGCAGTGAGACAGGGGTAGTCCAAGAGACCCAGTACTTC
CASSETGVVQETQYF
>TRBV6-5|-|-|TRBJ1-2
TGTGCCAGCAGAGCGGGGATCTATGGCTACACCTTC
CASRAGIYGYTF
>TRBV27|-|-|TRBJ2-1
TGTGCCAGCAGTCTAAACCTCCTGAGTAAGCAGTTCTTC
CASSLNLLSKQFF
>TRBV5-4|few|-|TRBJ2-6
TGTGCCAGCAGCTTTAGGGTCTTCTCTGGGGCCAACGTCCTGACTTTC
CASSFRVFSGANVLTF
>TRBV29-1|-|-|TRBJ2-7
TGCAGCGTGGGTGAACTCTACGAGCAGTACTTC
CSVGELYEQYF
>TRBV11-3|-|-|TRBJ2-1
TGTGCCAGCAGCTTAACCCTGACAGGTTACAATGAGCAGTTCTTC
CASSLTLTGYNEQFF
>TRBV6-1|-|TRBD2|TRBJ2-3
TGTGCCAGCAGTGGAGCGGGGGGGCCAGATACGCAGTATTTT
CASSGAGGPDTQYF
>TRBV9|few|-|TRBJ2-7
TGTGCCAGCAGTGTTGGACTGACCTACGAGCAGTACTTC
CASSVGLTYEQYF
>TRBV9|few|TRBD1|TRBJ1-2
TGTGCCAGCAGCGCACCGGGACAGATCAACTATGGCTACACCTTC
CASSAPGQINYGYTF
>TRBV6-6|-|TRBD2|TRBJ2-3
TGTGCCAGCAGTTATAGCGGGGGAGGCACAGATACGCAGTATTTT
CASSYSGGGTDTQYF
>TRBV29-1|few|-|TRBJ1-1
TGCAGCGCAGGGTTGGGGAACACTGAAGCTTTCTTT
CSAGLGNTEAFF
>TRBV6-1|-|TRBD1|TRBJ2-3
TGTGCCAGCAACCGGGACAGTAACACAGATACGCAGTATTTT
CASNRDSNTDTQYF
>TRBV7-9|few|-|TRBJ2-7
TGTGCCAGCAGCCGACCTGGGGGCGAGCAGTACTTC
CASSRPGGEQYF
>TRBV9|few|-|TRBJ2-7
TGTGCCAGCAGCGTAGGGCCCGGGCCGAACGAGCAGTACTTC
CASSVGPGPNEQYF
>TRBV9|few|TRBD2|TRBJ2-3
TGTGCCAGCAGCATCGGACTAGCGGGGGCCTCCCTGGATACGCAGTATTTT
CASSIGLAGASLDTQYF
>TRBV2|-|-|TRBJ1-2
TGTGCCAGCAGAGGGGATGTGGGAGGCTACACCTTC
CASRGDVGGYTF
>TRBV2|once|TRBD2|TRBJ2-3
TGTGCCAGCACCGAAGGTCGGGGGGGAGGCACAGATACGCAGTATTTT
CASTEGRGGGTDTQYF
>TRBV5-1|-|-|TRBJ1-2
TGCGCCAGCAGCTTGGGTGGCACAGGGAACTATGGCTACACCTTC
CASSLGGTGNYGYTF
>TRBV7-9|-|TRBD1|TRBJ2-7
TGTGCCAGCAGCTGGATAGGGACAGGGGACTACGAGCAGTACTTC
CASSWIGTGDYEQYF
>TRBV20-1|few|TRBD1|TRBJ1-2
TGCAGTGCCTCAGGGGGTTATGGCTACACCTTC
CSASGGYGYTF
>TRBV28|once|TRBD1|TRBJ1-2
TGTGCCAGCAGCCCTGCAGACAGGGAAAACTATGGCTACACCTTC
CASSPADRENYGYTF
>TRBV28|many|-|TRBJ2-1
TGTGCCAGCAGTTTGGGGCGGAACGAGCAGTTCTTC
CASSLGRNEQFF
>TRBV28|-|-|TRBJ2-7
TGTGCCAGCAGTTCCCCAGGAAGATCCTACGAGCAGTACTTC
CASSSPGRSYEQYF
>TRBV9|-|-|TRBJ1-2
TGTGCCAGCAGCGTAGCGATTCCGGGAGGAGGCTACACCTTC
CASSVAIPGGGYTF
>TRBV6-6|-|TRBD1|TRBJ2-5
TGTGCCAGCAGTTACAGCGGACAGGGTCTTGGGACCCAGTACTTC
CASSYSGQGLGTQYF
>TRBV25-1|few|-|TRBJ1-1
TGTGCCAGCAGTGAAAGGTGGAAAGGGTACACTGAAGCTTTCTTT
CASSERWKGYTEAFF
>TRBV28|-|-|TRBJ2-7
TGTGCCAGCAGTTGGCCCCCTCGGCAGGCCCACTCCTCCTACGAGCAGTACTTC
CASSWPPRQAHSSYEQYF
>TRBV2|-|TRBD2|TRBJ2-3
TGTGCCAGCAGTCCAACTAGCGGGGGGACAGATACGCAGTATTTT
CASSPTSGGTDTQYF
>TRBV30|few|-|TRBJ1-1
TGTGCCTGGAGTTTTCGGACGGCAACGGGCACTGAAGCTTTCTTT
CAWSFRTATGTEAFF
>TRBV9|medium-sized|-|TRBJ2-4
TGTGCCAGCAGCGCGGACGCCCGGGACACCGAAAACATTCAGTACTTC
CASSADARDTENIQYF
>TRBV5-5|few|-|TRBJ2-7
TGTGCCAGCAGCTTCAAGAACTACGAGCAGTACTTC
CASSFKNYEQYF
>TRBV5-8|few|TRBD1|TRBJ2-1
TGTGCCAGCAGCTCTCCCTCCGGGACAGGGGGCTACGATGAGCAGTTCTTC
CASSSPSGTGGYDEQFF
>TRBV4-1|many|TRBD2|TRBJ2-3
TGCGCCAGCAGCCCCTATGGGACTAGCGGTACAGATACGCAGTATTTT
CASSPYGTSGTDTQYF
>TRBV7-9|few|TRBD1|TRBJ1-1
TGTGCCAGCAGCTCGGACAGGCTCGGAACTTTCTTT
CASSSDRLGTFF